This T cell receptor beta chain was sequenced in a study of monozygotic twins with inflammatory bowel disease. Starting material for each TCR library was roughly 3,300 ng of total RNA. Each of TCRalpha and TCRbeta cDNA went through two nested PCRs, lasting about 16 and 10 cycles. Reanalyzing the 5' RACE reads, TCRdb keeps one entry per CDR3 protein, without DNA. Seen in this sample are more than 300,000 distinct CDR3 sequences; the ten most common clones hold just over 2.5%. Study conclusions and caveats: Among the T cells, different subtypes could not be distinguished.

Of note for this clonotype: Its target is not known.

What was sequenced was blood. This TCR was recovered from a human donor with ulcerative colitis or Crohn's disease, or a healthy co-twin of an affected twin (not recorded which).

CDR3 amino acids: CASSSQTIGYTF. The chain couples TRBV7-9 to TRBJ1-2. The germline V gene encodes CDR1 SEHNR and CDR2 FQNEAQ (reference sequence). The CDR3 is 12 residues long.